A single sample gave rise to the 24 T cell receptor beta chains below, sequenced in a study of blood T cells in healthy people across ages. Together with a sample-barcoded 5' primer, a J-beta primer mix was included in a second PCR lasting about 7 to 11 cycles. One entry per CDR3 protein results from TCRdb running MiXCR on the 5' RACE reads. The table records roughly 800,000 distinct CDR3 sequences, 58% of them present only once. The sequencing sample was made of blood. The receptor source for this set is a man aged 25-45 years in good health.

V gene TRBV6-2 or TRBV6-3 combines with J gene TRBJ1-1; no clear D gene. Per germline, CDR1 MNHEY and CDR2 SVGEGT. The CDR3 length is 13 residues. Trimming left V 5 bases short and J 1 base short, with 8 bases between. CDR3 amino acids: CASSDGRNTEAFF. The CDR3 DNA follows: TGTGCCAGCAGTGACGGTAGGAACACTGAAGCTTTCTTT.

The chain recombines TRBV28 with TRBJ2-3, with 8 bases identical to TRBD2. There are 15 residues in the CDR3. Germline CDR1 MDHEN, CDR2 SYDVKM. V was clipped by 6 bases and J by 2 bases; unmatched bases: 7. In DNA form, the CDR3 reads TGTGCCAGCAGCCCCTCTAGCGGGCACACAGATACGCAGTATTTT. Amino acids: CASSPSSGHTDTQYF.

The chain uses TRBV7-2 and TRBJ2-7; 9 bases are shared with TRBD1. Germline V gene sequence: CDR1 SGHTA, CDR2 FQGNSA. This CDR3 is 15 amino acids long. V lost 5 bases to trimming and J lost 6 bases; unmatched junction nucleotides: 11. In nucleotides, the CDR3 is TGTGCCAGCAGCCGTACCCGGGACAGGGTAAGCGAGCAGTACTTC. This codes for CASSRTRDRVSEQYF. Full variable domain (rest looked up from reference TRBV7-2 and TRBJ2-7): GAGVSQSPSNKVTEKGKDVELRCDPISGHTALYWYRQSLGQGLEFLIYFQGNSAPDKSGLPSDRFSAERTGGSVSTLTIQRTQQEDSAVYLCASSRTRDRVSEQYFGPGTRLTVT.

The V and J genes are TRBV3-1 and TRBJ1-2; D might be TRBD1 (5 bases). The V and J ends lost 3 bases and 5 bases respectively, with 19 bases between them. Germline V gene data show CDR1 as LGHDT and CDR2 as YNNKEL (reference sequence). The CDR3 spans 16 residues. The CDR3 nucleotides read TGTGCCAGCAGCCATCATGGGGGGGGACGAATATATGGCTACACCTTC. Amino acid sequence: CASSHHGGGRIYGYTF.

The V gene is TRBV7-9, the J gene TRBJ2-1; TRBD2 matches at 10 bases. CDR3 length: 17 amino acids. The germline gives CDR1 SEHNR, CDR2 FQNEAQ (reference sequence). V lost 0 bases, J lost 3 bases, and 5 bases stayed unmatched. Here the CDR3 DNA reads TGTGCCAGCAGCTTAGCGCCTAGCGGGAGAGTCTACAATGAGCAGTTCTTC. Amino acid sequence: CASSLAPSGRVYNEQFF.

The CDR3 DNA sequence: TGTGCCAGCAGCCCCCGGCGGGAAAAAAGGAATGAGCAGTTCTTC. This sequence encodes CASSPRREKRNEQFF. This chain connects TRBV11-2 to TRBJ2-1; possibly TRBD2 for D (6 bases). Trimming stripped 5 bases from V and 7 bases from J, with 18 bases between. The CDR3 extends over 15 amino acids. The germline V gene encodes CDR1 SGHAT and CDR2 FQNNGV.

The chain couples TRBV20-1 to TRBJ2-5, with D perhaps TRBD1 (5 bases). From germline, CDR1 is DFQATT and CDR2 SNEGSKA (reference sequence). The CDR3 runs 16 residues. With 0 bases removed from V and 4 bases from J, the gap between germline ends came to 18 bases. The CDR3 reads CSARDFLRQLIETQYF. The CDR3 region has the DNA TGCAGTGCTAGAGATTTTCTGAGACAGCTGATAGAGACCCAGTACTTC.

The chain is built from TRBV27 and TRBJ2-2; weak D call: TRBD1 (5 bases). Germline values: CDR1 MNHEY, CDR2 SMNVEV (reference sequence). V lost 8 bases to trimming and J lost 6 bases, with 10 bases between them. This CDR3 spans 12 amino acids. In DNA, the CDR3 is TGTGCCAGCGGTCAGGGTTCCGGGGAGCTGTTTTTT. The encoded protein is CASGQGSGELFF.

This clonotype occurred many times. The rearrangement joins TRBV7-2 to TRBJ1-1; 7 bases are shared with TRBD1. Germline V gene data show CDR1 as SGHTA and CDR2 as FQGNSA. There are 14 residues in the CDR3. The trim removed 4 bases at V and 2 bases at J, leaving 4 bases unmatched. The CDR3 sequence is CASSSYRGNTEAFF. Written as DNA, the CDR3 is TGTGCCAGCAGCTCATACAGGGGAAACACTGAAGCTTTCTTT. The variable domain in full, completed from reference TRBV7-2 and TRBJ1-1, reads GAGVSQSPSNKVTEKGKDVELRCDPISGHTALYWYRQSLGQGLEFLIYFQGNSAPDKSGLPSDRFSAERTGGSVSTLTIQRTQQEDSAVYLCASSSYRGNTEAFFGQGTRLTVV.

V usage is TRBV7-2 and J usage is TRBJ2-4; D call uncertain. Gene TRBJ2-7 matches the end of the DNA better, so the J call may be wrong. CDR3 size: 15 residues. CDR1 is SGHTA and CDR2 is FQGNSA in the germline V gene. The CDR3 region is CASSLGETTPYEQYF. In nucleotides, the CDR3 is TGTGCCAGCAGCTTAGGAGAGACCACCCCCTACGAGCAGTACTTC.

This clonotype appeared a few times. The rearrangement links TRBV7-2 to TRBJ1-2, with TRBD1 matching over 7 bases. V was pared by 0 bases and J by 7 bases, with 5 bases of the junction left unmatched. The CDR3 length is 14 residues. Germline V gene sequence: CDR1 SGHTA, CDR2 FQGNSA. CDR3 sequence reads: CASSLAQGEGGYTF. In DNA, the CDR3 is TGTGCCAGCAGCTTAGCGCAGGGGGAAGGTGGCTACACCTTC.

The CDR3 DNA is TGTGCCAGCAGCTCCGCCAGGGGGGTGGAGACCCAGTACTTC. Translated: CASSSARGVETQYF. V is TRBV11-1 and J is TRBJ2-7; D may be TRBD1 (7 bases). The end of the DNA fits TRBJ2-5 better, so the J call may be wrong. The germline gives CDR1 SGHAT, CDR2 FQDESV (reference sequence). The CDR3 runs to 14 residues.

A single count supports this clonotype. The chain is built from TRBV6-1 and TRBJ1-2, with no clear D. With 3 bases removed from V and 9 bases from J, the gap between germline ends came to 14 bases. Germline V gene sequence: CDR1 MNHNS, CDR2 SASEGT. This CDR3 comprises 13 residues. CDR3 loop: CASSEVAGSSYTF. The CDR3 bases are TGTGCCAGCAGTGAGGTGGCCGGGTCAAGCTACACCTTC.

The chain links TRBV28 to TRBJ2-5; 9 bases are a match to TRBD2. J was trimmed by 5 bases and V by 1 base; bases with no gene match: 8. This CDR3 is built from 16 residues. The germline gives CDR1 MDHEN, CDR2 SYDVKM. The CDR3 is CASSLFQREVDETQYF. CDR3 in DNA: TGTGCCAGCAGTTTATTCCAGCGGGAGGTGGATGAGACCCAGTACTTC.

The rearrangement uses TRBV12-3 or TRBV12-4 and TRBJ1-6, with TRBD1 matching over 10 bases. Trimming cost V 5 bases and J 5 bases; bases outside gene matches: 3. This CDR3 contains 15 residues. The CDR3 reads CASSPGQGDNSPLHF. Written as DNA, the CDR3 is TGTGCCAGCAGTCCCGGACAGGGGGATAATTCACCCCTCCACTTT.

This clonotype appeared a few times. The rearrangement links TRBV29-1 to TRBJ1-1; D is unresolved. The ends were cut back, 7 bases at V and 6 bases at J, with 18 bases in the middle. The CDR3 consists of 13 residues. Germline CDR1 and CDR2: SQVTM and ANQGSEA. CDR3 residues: CSASPTAYPEAFF. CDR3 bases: TGCAGCGCGTCCCCCACCGCATACCCTGAAGCTTTCTTT.

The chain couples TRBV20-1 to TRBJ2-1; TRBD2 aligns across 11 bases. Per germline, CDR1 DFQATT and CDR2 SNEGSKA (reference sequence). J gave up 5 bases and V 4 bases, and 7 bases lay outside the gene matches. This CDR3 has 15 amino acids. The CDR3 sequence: CSAMYTSGSNNEQFF. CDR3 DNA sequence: TGCAGTGCTATGTACACTAGCGGGAGTAACAATGAGCAGTTCTTC.

This CDR3 reads CASSVHTF. In DNA form, the CDR3 reads TGTGCCAGCAGCGTTCACACCTTC. V usage is TRBV9 and J usage is TRBJ1-2; D uncertain. The ends were cut back, 2 bases at V and 12 bases at J, with 2 bases in the middle. The CDR3 is made up of 8 amino acids. CDR1 SGDLS and CDR2 YYNGEE come from the germline V gene.

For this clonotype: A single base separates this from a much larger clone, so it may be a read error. CDR3: CASSDHYGYTF. The CDR3 nucleotides read TGTGCCAGCAGCGATCACTATGGCTACACCTTC. This rearrangement joins TRBV7-2 to TRBJ1-2; D ambiguous. CDR1 is SGHTA, CDR2 FQGNSA, per germline. The CDR3 sequence is 11 residues long. V dropped 5 bases and J dropped 3 bases, with 4 bases sitting between them.

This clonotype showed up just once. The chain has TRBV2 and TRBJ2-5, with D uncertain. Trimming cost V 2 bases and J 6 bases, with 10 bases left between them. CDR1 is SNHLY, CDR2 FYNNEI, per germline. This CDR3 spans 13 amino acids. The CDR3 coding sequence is TGTGCCAGCAGTGAAACTGAGTTCAAGACCCAGTACTTC. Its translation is CASSETEFKTQYF.

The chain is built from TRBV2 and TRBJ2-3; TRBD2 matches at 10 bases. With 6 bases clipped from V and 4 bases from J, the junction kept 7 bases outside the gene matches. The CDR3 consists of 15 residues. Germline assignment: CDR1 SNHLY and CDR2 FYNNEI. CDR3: CASRPQRGGPDTQYF. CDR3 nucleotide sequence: TGTGCCAGCAGGCCCCAGCGGGGGGGTCCAGATACGCAGTATTTT.

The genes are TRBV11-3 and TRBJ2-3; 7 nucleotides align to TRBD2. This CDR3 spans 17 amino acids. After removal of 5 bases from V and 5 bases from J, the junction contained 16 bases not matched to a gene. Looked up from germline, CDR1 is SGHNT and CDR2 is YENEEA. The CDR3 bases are TGTGCCAGCAGCGTTTCCCGGGCGGGAGTGGGGTTAGATACGCAGTATTTT. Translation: CASSVSRAGVGLDTQYF.

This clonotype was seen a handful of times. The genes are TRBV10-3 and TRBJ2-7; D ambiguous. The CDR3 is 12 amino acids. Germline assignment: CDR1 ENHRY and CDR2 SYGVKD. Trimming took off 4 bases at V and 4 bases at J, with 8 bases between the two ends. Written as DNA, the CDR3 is TGTGCCATCAGTGCCAACTGGTACGAGCAGTACTTC. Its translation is CAISANWYEQYF.

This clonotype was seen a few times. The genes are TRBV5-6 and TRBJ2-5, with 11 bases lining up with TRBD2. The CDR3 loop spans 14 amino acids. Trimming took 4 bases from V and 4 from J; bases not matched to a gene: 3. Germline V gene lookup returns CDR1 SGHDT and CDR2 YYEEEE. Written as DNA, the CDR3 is TGTGCCAGCAGCCCCACTAGCGGGGGAGAGACCCAGTACTTC. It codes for CASSPTSGGETQYF.